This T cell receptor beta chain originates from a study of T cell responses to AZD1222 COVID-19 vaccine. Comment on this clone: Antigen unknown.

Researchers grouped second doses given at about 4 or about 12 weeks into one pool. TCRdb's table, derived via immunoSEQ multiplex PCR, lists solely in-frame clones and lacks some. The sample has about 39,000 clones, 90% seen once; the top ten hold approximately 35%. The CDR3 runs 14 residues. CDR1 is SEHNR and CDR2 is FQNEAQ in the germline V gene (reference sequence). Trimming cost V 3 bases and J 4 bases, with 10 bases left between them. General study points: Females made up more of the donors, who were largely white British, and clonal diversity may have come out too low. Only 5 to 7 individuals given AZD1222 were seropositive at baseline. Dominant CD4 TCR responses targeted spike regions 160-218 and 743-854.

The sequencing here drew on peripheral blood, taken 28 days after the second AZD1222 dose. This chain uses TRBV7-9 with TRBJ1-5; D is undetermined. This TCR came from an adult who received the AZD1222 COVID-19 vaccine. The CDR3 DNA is TGTGCCAGCAGCTTGGATCAGCCTAATCAGCCCCAGCATTTT. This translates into CASSLDQPNQPQHF. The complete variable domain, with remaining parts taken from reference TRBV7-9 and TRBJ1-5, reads DTGVSQNPRHKITKRGQNVTFRCDPISEHNRLYWYRQTLGQGPEFLTYFQNEAQLEKSRLLSDRFSAERPKGSFSTLEIQRTEQGDSAMYLCASSLDQPNQPQHFGDGTRLSIL.